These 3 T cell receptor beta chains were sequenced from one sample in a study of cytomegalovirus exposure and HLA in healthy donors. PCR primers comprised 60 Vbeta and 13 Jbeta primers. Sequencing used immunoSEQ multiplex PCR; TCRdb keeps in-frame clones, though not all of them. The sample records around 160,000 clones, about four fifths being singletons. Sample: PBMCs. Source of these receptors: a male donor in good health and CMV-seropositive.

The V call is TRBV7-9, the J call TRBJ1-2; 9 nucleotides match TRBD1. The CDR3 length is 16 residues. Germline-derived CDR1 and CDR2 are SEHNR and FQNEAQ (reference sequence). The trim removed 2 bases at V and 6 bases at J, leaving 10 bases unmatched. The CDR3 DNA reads TGTGCCAGCAGCTTAAGGGGGACAGGGATAGGCGATGGCTACACCTTC. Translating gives CASSLRGTGIGDGYTF.

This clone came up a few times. CDR3 region: CASSYGGERQPQHF. Written as DNA, the CDR3 is TGTGCCAGCAGTTACGGGGGGGAGCGACAGCCCCAGCATTTT. V is TRBV6-5 and J is TRBJ1-5; D perhaps matches TRBD1 (5 bases). The CDR3 is 14 amino acids. Germline values: CDR1 MNHEY, CDR2 SVGAGI. V was pared by 2 bases and J by 7 bases, with 12 bases between.

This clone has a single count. The CDR3: CASSTQGTRTYGYTF. The CDR3, as DNA: TGTGCCAGCAGTACCCAGGGGACCCGGACCTATGGCTACACCTTC. The chain couples TRBV6-5 to TRBJ1-2, with D possibly being TRBD1 (6 bases). CDR1 is MNHEY and CDR2 is SVGAGI in the germline V gene. The V gene lost 5 bases and the J gene lost 4 bases, with 17 bases spanning the gap. This CDR3 contains 15 residues.